Shown below are 25 T cell receptor beta chains from a single sample sequenced in a study of blood T cells in healthy people across ages. With a J-beta primer mix and a sample-barcoded 5' primer, a second PCR ran roughly 6 to 11 cycles. TCRdb used MiXCR to reprocess the 5' RACE reads, holding one entry per CDR3 protein. Of 2 million or so distinct CDR3 sequences detected, around 50% appear once; the ten largest clones hold approximately 2%. The sample consisted of blood. These receptors came from a woman aged 40 to 50 in good health.

The chain couples TRBV4-1 to TRBJ2-3; 12 bases are a match to TRBD2. Unmatched junction bases numbered 15, after V lost 4 bases and J lost 7 bases. The CDR3 sequence is 18 residues long. CDR1 is MGHRA and CDR2 is YSYEKL in the germline V gene. CDR3 residues: CASSLGGPSGGAINTQYF. In nucleotides, the CDR3 is TGCGCCAGCAGCCTCGGGGGTCCTAGCGGGGGGGCCATAAATACGCAGTATTTT.

V and J are TRBV5-5 and TRBJ1-2; TRBD1 might be the D (5 bases). CDR3 length equals 14 residues. CDR1 SGHKS and CDR2 YYEKEE come from the germline V gene (reference sequence). V lost 4 bases, J lost 1 base, and 11 bases lay in between. The CDR3 is CASSVQENNYGYTF. CDR3 DNA: TGTGCCAGCAGCGTACAGGAAAATAACTATGGCTACACCTTC. The full variable domain, with the rest looked up from reference TRBV5-5 and TRBJ1-2, is DAGVTQSPTHLIKTRGQQVTLRCSPISGHKSVSWYQQVLGQGPQFIFQYYEKEERGRGNFPDRFSARQFPNYSSELNVNALLLGDSALYLCASSVQENNYGYTFGSGTRLTVV.

The chain joins TRBV6-5 to TRBJ2-7, with TRBD1 as a possible D gene (6 bases). The V and J ends lost 6 bases and 0 bases respectively, with 15 bases between them. CDR3 length: 15 amino acids. Germline CDR1 and CDR2: MNHEY and SVGAGI. The CDR3 DNA sequence: TGTGCCAGCAGGACGGGACATTTGAGCTCCTACGAGCAGTACTTC. Residues: CASRTGHLSSYEQYF.

This chain links TRBV20-1 with TRBJ2-5, with TRBD2 matching 11 bases. Trimming took 6 bases from V and 6 from J; bases not matched to a gene: 3. Germline-derived CDR1 and CDR2 are DFQATT and SNEGSKA (reference sequence). The length of the CDR3 is 12 residues. CDR3 in amino acids: CSARTSGQTQYF. DNA for the CDR3: TGCAGTGCCAGGACTAGCGGGCAGACCCAGTACTTC.

This clonotype has more than one count but fewer than ten. CDR3 protein: CASSSGSRTGSYEQYF. The CDR3 DNA reads TGTGCCAGCAGCTCAGGATCCCGGACAGGCTCCTACGAGCAGTACTTC. The chain has TRBV7-2 and TRBJ2-7; 7 bases are shared with TRBD1. The CDR3 has 16 amino acids. The V and J ends lost 4 bases and 0 bases, in that order; junction bases with no gene match: 9. Germline-derived CDR1 and CDR2 are SGHTA and FQGNSA.

The chain combines TRBV20-1 with TRBJ1-2; 7 nucleotides agree with TRBD1. V shed 4 bases and J 0 bases; nucleotides not matched to a gene: 5. This CDR3 has 14 residues. Per the germline V gene, CDR1 is DFQATT and CDR2 is SNEGSKA (reference sequence). The CDR3 nucleotides are TGCAGTGCTAAGGGGACAGTTGCTAACTATGGCTACACCTTC. It encodes CSAKGTVANYGYTF.

This chain joins TRBV4-2 and TRBJ2-5; 9 bases are shared with TRBD2. J gave up 11 bases and V 3 bases, and 10 bases lay outside the gene matches. CDR1 LGHNA and CDR2 YNFKEQ come from the germline V gene. The CDR3 sequence is 14 residues long. The CDR3 nucleotides are TGTGCCAGCAGCCAGGGCGGGGGGGCCTCTGAGCAGTACTTC. Its protein is CASSQGGGASEQYF.

In its sample, this clonotype was seen a few times. This chain joins TRBV11-1 and TRBJ2-1, with 15 bases matching TRBD2. CDR3 size: 18 residues. After removal of 1 base from V and 3 bases from J, the junction contained 4 bases not matched to a gene. Germline CDR1 is SGHAT and CDR2 is FQDESV (reference sequence). DNA of the CDR3: TGTGCCAGCAGCTTAGTAGGGACTAGCGGGGGGCGCTACAATGAGCAGTTCTTC. Its translation: CASSLVGTSGGRYNEQFF.

This clonotype was detected only a few times. The V call is TRBV15, the J call TRBJ2-1, with D unresolved. Germline V gene lookup returns CDR1 LNHNV and CDR2 YYDKDF (reference sequence). The V end lost 3 bases, the J end lost 2 bases, and 11 bases lay between the germline ends. The CDR3 extends over 15 amino acids. CDR3 nucleotides: TGTGCCACCAGCAGCCGTGGCGGAACCTACAATGAGCAGTTCTTC. Encoded protein: CATSSRGGTYNEQFF.

The rearrangement uses TRBV29-1 and TRBJ2-3; D might be TRBD1 or TRBD2, each matching 5 bases. Looked up from germline, CDR1 is SQVTM and CDR2 is ANQGSEA. V was pared by 5 bases and J by 1 base, with 10 bases between. The CDR3 totals 13 residues. The CDR3 loop reads CSVLGDRTDTQYF. The CDR3 DNA reads TGCAGCGTTCTTGGGGACCGCACAGATACGCAGTATTTT.

This chain joins TRBV6-2 or TRBV6-3 and TRBJ2-5; 10 positions agree with TRBD1. This CDR3 has 15 residues. Germline V CDR1 and CDR2: MNHEY, SVGEGT. The ends lost 7 bases at V and 2 bases at J; junction bases unmatched: 7. The DNA for the CDR3 is TGTGCCAGCACTCACGGGACAGGGGTACAAGAGACCCAGTACTTC. Residues: CASTHGTGVQETQYF.

This chain uses TRBV5-1 with TRBJ2-3, with 8 bases that match TRBD1. The germline gives CDR1 SGHRS, CDR2 YFSETQ. The ends lost 0 bases at V and 3 bases at J; junction bases unmatched: 6. CDR3 size: 16 residues. The CDR3 reads CASSLELGTGTDTQYF. The CDR3 nucleotides read TGCGCCAGCAGCTTGGAATTAGGGACAGGAACAGATACGCAGTATTTT.

V and J are TRBV6-6 and TRBJ2-3; 8 bases match TRBD1. CDR1 is MNHNY, CDR2 SVGAGI, per germline (reference sequence). The CDR3 totals 16 residues. J gave up 13 bases and V 5 bases, and 20 bases lay outside the gene matches. CDR3 residues: CASSHYRGSEGRRKYF. The CDR3 region has the DNA TGTGCCAGCAGTCACTACAGGGGGAGCGAGGGGAGACGCAAGTATTTT.

V is TRBV7-2 and J is TRBJ2-3, with D perhaps matching TRBD2 (6 bases). V was clipped by 5 bases and J by 0 bases, with 15 bases between them. CDR1 is SGHTA, CDR2 FQGNSA, per germline. The CDR3 is 16 residues long. The CDR3 sequence is CASSVNPGTSTDTQYF. The CDR3 coding sequence is TGTGCCAGCAGCGTAAATCCCGGGACTAGCACAGATACGCAGTATTTT.

This chain joins TRBV28 and TRBJ2-3; 10 bases map to TRBD1. The ends lost 5 bases at V and 3 bases at J; junction bases unmatched: 8. The CDR3 runs 16 residues. Germline values: CDR1 MDHEN, CDR2 SYDVKM. This chain's CDR3 is CASSRRTGGWTDTQYF. The CDR3 coding sequence is TGTGCCAGCAGTCGACGGACAGGGGGATGGACAGATACGCAGTATTTT.

The V call is TRBV20-1, the J call TRBJ1-1, with TRBD1 matching over 7 bases. The CDR3 totals 18 residues. Germline CDR1 is DFQATT and CDR2 is SNEGSKA (reference sequence). After removal of 1 base from V and 0 bases from J, the junction contained 14 bases not matched to a gene. Written as DNA, the CDR3 is TGCAGTGCTAGAGCTCGAGATAGACAGGGCCCCATGAACACTGAAGCTTTCTTT. This translates into CSARARDRQGPMNTEAFF.

The genes are TRBV5-1 and TRBJ2-3; 11 bases align to TRBD2. The CDR3 is 16 amino acids. After removal of 0 bases from V and 8 bases from J, the junction contained 8 bases not matched to a gene. Germline assignment: CDR1 SGHRS and CDR2 YFSETQ. CDR3 bases: TGCGCCAGCAGCTTGGAACTAGCGGGGGCCCTAACTACGCAGTATTTT. Translated: CASSLELAGALTTQYF. The full variable domain, rest sourced from reference TRBV5-1 and TRBJ2-3, is KAGVTQTPRYLIKTRGQQVTLSCSPISGHRSVSWYQQTPGQGLQFLFEYFSETQRNKGNFPGRFSGRQFSNSRSEMNVSTLELGDSALYLCASSLELAGALTTQYFGPGTRLTVL.

The chain joins TRBV6-6 to TRBJ1-6; D perhaps matches TRBD1 (6 bases). Germline V gene data show CDR1 as MNHNY and CDR2 as SVGAGI (reference sequence). The CDR3 has 16 residues. V gave up 5 bases and J gave up 4 bases, with 15 bases separating them. The CDR3 loop reads CASSDGQTTYNSPLHF. CDR3 coding DNA: TGTGCCAGCAGTGATGGACAGACTACTTATAATTCACCCCTCCACTTT.

In its sample, this clonotype was seen a few times. CDR3 DNA sequence: TGTGCCACCAGCAGCCCCGGGACAGGGGTTACTGAAGCTTTCTTT. Protein: CATSSPGTGVTEAFF. The chain carries TRBV15 and TRBJ1-1; 10 bases map to TRBD1. Unmatched junction bases numbered 6, after V lost 3 bases and J lost 5 bases. CDR3 length: 15 residues. Germline-derived CDR1 and CDR2 are LNHNV and YYDKDF (reference sequence).

This sequence joins TRBV20-1 and TRBJ2-1; 8 bases map to TRBD2. The J call may not be correct, given that the DNA end is closer to TRBJ2-7. Per the germline V gene, CDR1 is DFQATT and CDR2 is SNEGSKA (reference sequence). The CDR3 extends over 13 amino acids. The CDR3 loop reads CSAPGGPYNEQYF. The CDR3 DNA sequence: TGCAGTGCGCCGGGGGGGCCGTACAATGAGCAGTACTTC.

This clonotype was seen only once. This rearrangement joins TRBV20-1 to TRBJ2-5; 14 nucleotides line up with TRBD2. The germline CDR1 and CDR2 sequences are DFQATT and SNEGSKA (reference sequence). CDR3 length: 15 residues. The J segment lost 3 bases and the V segment lost 8 bases, leaving 8 bases of the junction unmatched. This chain's CDR3 is CSCRTSGGPKETQYF. DNA for the CDR3: TGCAGTTGTAGGACTAGCGGGGGGCCGAAAGAGACCCAGTACTTC.

The count of this clonotype is one. The chain employs TRBV7-8 and TRBJ1-1, with 8 bases identical to TRBD1. This CDR3 has 15 residues. The ends lost 2 bases at V and 5 bases at J; junction bases unmatched: 7. Germline V lookup: CDR1 SGHVS, CDR2 FQNEAQ. The CDR3 reads CASSLITGGGTEAFF. CDR3 nucleotides: TGTGCCAGCAGCTTAATAACAGGGGGGGGGACTGAAGCTTTCTTT.

The chain joins TRBV6-5 to TRBJ1-5, with TRBD1 matching over 9 bases. The CDR3 runs 15 residues. The V and J ends lost 5 bases and 3 bases, in that order; junction bases with no gene match: 5. The germline gives CDR1 MNHEY, CDR2 SVGAGI. In DNA, the CDR3 is TGTGCCAGCAGTACTGACAGGGGGTTCAATCAGCCCCAGCATTTT. This translates into CASSTDRGFNQPQHF.

This clonotype was counted only a few times. The chain employs TRBV29-1 and TRBJ2-3, with a possible D match to TRBD1 (6 bases). The CDR3 is made up of 14 amino acids. CDR1 is SQVTM, CDR2 ANQGSEA, per germline. Trimming stripped 3 bases from V and 4 bases from J, with 14 bases between. CDR3 in amino acids: CSVDEGGGSDTQYF. The DNA of the CDR3 is TGCAGCGTTGATGAAGGGGGTGGATCAGATACGCAGTATTTT.

This clonotype was seen a handful of times. J is TRBJ1-2 and V is TRBV6-1, with a weak D call TRBD1 (6 bases). CDR1 and CDR2 from the germline V gene are MNHNS and SASEGT. Trimming took 7 bases from V and 8 from J, leaving 26 bases between them. The CDR3 contains 16 residues. CDR3 residues: CASIKRRAGEEGGYTF. DNA of the CDR3: TGTGCCAGCATCAAAAGGAGGGCAGGGGAGGAAGGCGGCTACACCTTC.